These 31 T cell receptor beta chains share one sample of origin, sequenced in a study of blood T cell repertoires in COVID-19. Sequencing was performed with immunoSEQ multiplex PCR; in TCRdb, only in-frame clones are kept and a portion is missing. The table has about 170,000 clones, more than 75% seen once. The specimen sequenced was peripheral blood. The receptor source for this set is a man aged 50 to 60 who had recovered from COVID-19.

CDR3 in DNA: TGTGCCAGTAGTATAGCAGGGCCAAGAGTAGGGCCCAATCAGCCCCAGCATTTT. It yields the protein CASSIAGPRVGPNQPQHF. This chain joins TRBV19 and TRBJ1-5; maybe TRBD1 (5 bases). This CDR3 contains 18 residues. The V end was cut by 1 base, the J end by 3 bases, with 19 bases between. Germline V gives CDR1 LNHDA, CDR2 SQIVND (reference sequence).

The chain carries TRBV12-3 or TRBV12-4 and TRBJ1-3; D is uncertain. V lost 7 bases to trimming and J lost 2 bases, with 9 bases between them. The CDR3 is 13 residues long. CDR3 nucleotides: TGTGCCAGCACCCTACGTCCTGGAAACACCATATATTTT. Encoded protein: CASTLRPGNTIYF.

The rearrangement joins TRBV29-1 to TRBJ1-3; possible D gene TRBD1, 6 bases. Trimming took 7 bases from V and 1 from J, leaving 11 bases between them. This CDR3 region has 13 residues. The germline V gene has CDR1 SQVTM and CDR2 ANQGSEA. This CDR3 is CSAAGDSGNTIYF. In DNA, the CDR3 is TGCAGCGCAGCAGGGGATTCTGGAAACACCATATATTTT.

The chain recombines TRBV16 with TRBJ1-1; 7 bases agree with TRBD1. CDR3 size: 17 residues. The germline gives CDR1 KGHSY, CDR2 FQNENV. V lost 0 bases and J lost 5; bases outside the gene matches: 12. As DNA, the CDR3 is TGTGCCAGCAGCCAATCGGTACAGGGGATAAGAGGGACTGAAGCTTTCTTT. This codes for CASSQSVQGIRGTEAFF.

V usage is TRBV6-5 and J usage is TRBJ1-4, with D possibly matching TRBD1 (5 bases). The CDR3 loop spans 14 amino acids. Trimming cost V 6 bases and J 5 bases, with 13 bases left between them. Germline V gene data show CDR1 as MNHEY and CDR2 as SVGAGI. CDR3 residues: CASRRTGGNEKLFF. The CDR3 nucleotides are TGTGCCAGCAGGCGGACGGGGGGAAATGAAAAACTGTTTTTT.

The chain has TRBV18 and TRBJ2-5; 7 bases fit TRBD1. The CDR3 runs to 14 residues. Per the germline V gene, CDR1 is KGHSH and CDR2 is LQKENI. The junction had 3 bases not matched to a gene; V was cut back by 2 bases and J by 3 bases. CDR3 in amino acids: CASSPEQGKETQYF. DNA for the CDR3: TGTGCCAGCTCACCAGAACAGGGGAAAGAGACCCAGTACTTC.

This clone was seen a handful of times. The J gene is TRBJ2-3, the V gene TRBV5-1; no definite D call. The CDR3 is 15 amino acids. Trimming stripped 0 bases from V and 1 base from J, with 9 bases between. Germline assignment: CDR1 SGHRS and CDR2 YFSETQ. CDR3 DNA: TGCGCCAGCAGCTTGGAACGAAGCGGCACAGATACGCAGTATTTT. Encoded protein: CASSLERSGTDTQYF.

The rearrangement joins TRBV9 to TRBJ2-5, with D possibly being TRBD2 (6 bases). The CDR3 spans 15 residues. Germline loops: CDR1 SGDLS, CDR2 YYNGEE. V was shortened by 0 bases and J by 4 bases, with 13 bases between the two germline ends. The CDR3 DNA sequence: TGTGCCAGCAGCGTAGATACGGGAGCGGGAGAGACCCAGTACTTC. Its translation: CASSVDTGAGETQYF.

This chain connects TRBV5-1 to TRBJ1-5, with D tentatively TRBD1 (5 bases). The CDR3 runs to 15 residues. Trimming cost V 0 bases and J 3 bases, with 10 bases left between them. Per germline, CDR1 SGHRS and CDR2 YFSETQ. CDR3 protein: CASSLGGLFNQPQHF. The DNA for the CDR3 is TGCGCCAGCAGCTTGGGGGGACTATTCAATCAGCCCCAGCATTTT.

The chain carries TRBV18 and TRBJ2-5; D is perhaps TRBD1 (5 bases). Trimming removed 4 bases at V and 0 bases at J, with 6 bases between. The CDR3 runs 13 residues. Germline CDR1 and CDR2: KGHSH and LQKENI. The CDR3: CASSRQNQETQYF. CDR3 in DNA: TGTGCCAGCTCACGACAGAACCAAGAGACCCAGTACTTC.

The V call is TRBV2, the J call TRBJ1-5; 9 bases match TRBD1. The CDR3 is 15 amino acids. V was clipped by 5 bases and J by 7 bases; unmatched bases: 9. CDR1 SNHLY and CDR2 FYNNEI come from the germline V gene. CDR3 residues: CASSLDRGSGQPQHF. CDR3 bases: TGTGCCAGCAGTTTGGACAGGGGATCTGGCCAGCCCCAGCATTTT.

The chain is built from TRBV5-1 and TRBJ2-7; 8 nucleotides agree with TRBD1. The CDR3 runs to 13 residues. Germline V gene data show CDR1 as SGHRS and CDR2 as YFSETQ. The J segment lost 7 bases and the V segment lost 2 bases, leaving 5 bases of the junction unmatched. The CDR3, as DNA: TGCGCCAGCAGCTTAGGACAGGGCGGAGAGCAGTACTTC. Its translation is CASSLGQGGEQYF.

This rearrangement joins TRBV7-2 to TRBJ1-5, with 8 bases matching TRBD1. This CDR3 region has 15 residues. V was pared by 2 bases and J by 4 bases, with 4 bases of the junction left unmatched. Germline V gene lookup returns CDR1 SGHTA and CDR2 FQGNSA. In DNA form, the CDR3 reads TGTGCCAGCAGCTTAACAGGGGGGCCTAATCAGCCCCAGCATTTT. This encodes CASSLTGGPNQPQHF.

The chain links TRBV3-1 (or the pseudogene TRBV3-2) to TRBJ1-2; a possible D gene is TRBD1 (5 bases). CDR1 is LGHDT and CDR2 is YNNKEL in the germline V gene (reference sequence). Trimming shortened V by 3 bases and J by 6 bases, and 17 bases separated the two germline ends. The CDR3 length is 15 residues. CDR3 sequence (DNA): TGTGCCAGCAGCCATATTCCGGGGGGAGGGAATGGCTACACCTTC. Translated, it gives CASSHIPGGGNGYTF.

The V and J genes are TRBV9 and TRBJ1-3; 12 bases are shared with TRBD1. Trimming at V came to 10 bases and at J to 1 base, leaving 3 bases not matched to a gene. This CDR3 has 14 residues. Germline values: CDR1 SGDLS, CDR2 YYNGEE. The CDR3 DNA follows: TGTGCCGGGGGACAGGGGGCGTCTGGAAACACCATATATTTT. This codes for CAGGQGASGNTIYF.

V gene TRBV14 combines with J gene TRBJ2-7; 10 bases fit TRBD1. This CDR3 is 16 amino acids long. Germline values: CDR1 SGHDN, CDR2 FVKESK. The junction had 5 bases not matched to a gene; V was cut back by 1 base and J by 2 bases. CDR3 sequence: CASSQGLGQGPYEQYF. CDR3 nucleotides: TGTGCCAGCAGCCAAGGGCTGGGACAGGGGCCCTACGAGCAGTACTTC. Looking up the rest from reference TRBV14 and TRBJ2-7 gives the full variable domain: EAGVTQFPSHSVIEKGQTVTLRCDPISGHDNLYWYRRVMGKEIKFLLHFVKESKQDESGMPNNRFLAERTGGTYSTLKVQPAELEDSGVYFCASSQGLGQGPYEQYFGPGTRLTVT.

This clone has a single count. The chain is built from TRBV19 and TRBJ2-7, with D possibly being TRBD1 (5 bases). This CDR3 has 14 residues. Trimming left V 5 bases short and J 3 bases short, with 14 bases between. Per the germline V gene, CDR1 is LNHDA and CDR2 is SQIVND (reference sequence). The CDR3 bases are TGTGCCAGTAGTTCCTATGACAGTAACTACGAGCAGTACTTC. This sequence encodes CASSSYDSNYEQYF. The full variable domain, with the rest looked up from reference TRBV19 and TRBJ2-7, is DGGITQSPKYLFRKEGQNVTLSCEQNLNHDAMYWYRQDPGQGLRLIYYSQIVNDFQKGDIAEGYSVSREKKESFPLTVTSAQKNPTAFYLCASSSYDSNYEQYFGPGTRLTVT.

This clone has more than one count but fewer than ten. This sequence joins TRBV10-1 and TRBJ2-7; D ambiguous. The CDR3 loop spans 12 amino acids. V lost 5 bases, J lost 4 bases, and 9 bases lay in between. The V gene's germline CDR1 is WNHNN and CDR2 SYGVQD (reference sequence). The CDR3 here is CASSLDEYEQYF. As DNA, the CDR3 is TGCGCCAGCAGTCTAGACGAGTACGAGCAGTACTTC.

Written as DNA, the CDR3 is TGTGCCAGTAGTACCCCGACAGGGGGATTGGAGACCCAGTACTTC. Encoded protein: CASSTPTGGLETQYF. The genes are TRBV19 and TRBJ2-5; 9 nucleotides line up with TRBD1. J was trimmed by 5 bases and V by 4 bases; bases with no gene match: 8. CDR3 length: 15 residues. The V gene's germline CDR1 is LNHDA and CDR2 SQIVND (reference sequence).

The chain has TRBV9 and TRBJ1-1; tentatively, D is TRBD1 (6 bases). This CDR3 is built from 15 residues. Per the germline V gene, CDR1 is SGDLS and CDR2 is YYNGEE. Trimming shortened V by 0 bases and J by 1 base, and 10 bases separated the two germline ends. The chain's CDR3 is CASSVVVGGNTEAFF. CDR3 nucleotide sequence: TGTGCCAGCAGCGTAGTAGTAGGGGGGAACACTGAAGCTTTCTTT. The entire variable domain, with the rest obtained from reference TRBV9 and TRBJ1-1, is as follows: DSGVTQTPKHLITATGQRVTLRCSPRSGDLSVYWYQQSLDQGLQFLIQYYNGEERAKGNILERFSAQQFPDLHSELNLSSLELGDSALYFCASSVVVGGNTEAFFGQGTRLTVV.

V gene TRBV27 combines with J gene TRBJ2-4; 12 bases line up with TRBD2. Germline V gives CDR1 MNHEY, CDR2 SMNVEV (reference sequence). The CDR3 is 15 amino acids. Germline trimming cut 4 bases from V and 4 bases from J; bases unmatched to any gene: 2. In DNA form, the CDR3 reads TGTGCCAGCAGTTCCCTAGCGGGGGGGAAAAACATTCAGTACTTC. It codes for CASSSLAGGKNIQYF.

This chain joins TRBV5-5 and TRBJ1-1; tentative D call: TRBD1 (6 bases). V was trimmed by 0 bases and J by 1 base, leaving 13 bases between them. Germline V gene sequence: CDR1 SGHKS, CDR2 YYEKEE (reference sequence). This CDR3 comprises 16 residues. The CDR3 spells CASSLDELDRNTEAFF. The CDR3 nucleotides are TGTGCCAGCAGCTTGGACGAACTGGACAGGAACACTGAAGCTTTCTTT. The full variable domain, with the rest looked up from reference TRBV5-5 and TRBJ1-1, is DAGVTQSPTHLIKTRGQQVTLRCSPISGHKSVSWYQQVLGQGPQFIFQYYEKEERGRGNFPDRFSARQFPNYSSELNVNALLLGDSALYLCASSLDELDRNTEAFFGQGTRLTVV.

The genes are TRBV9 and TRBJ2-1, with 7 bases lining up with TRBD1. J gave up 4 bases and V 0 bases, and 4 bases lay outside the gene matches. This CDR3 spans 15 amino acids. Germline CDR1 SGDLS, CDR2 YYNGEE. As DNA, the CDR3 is TGTGCCAGCAGCGTAGGACAGGGCGGGTACAATGAGCAGTTCTTC. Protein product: CASSVGQGGYNEQFF.

DNA of the CDR3: TGTGCCAGCAGTTATTACGGACAGGGGCGTTCTAATCAGCCCCAGCATTTT. This sequence encodes CASSYYGQGRSNQPQHF. J is TRBJ1-5 and V is TRBV6-2 or TRBV6-3, with 9 nucleotides matching TRBD1. This CDR3 is 17 amino acids long. Germline CDR1 MNHEY, CDR2 SVGEGT. V lost 3 bases, J lost 4 bases, and 10 bases stayed unmatched.

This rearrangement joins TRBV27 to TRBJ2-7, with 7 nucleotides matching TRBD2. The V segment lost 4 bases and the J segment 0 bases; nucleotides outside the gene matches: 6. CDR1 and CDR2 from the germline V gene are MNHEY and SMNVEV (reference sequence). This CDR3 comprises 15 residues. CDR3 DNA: TGTGCCAGCAGTTCCTTCAGCGGGGTCTCCTACGAGCAGTACTTC. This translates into CASSSFSGVSYEQYF.

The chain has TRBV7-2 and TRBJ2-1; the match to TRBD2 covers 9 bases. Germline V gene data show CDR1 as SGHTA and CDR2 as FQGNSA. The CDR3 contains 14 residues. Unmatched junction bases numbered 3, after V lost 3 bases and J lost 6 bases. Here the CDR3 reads CASSFGLAINEQFF. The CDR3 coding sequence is TGTGCCAGCAGCTTTGGACTAGCGATCAATGAGCAGTTCTTC.

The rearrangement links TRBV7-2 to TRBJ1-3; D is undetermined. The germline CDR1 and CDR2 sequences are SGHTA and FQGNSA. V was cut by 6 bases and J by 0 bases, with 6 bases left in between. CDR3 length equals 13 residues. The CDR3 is CASRDISGNTIYF. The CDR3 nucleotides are TGTGCCAGCAGAGACATCTCTGGAAACACCATATATTTT. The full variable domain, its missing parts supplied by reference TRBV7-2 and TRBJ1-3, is GAGVSQSPSNKVTEKGKDVELRCDPISGHTALYWYRQSLGQGLEFLIYFQGNSAPDKSGLPSDRFSAERTGGSVSTLTIQRTQQEDSAVYLCASRDISGNTIYFGEGSWLTVV.

The CDR3 DNA follows: TGTGCCAGCAGCTTAGTCGTCGGGGGGGCCTTTGAAGATACGCAGTATTTT. This gives the protein CASSLVVGGAFEDTQYF. The chain recombines TRBV7-9 with TRBJ2-3; 8 bases line up with TRBD2. Germline assignment: CDR1 SEHNR and CDR2 FQNEAQ (reference sequence). The CDR3 length is 17 residues. Trimming took 1 base from V and 5 from J; bases not matched to a gene: 11. Full variable domain (rest looked up from reference TRBV7-9 and TRBJ2-3): DTGVSQNPRHKITKRGQNVTFRCDPISEHNRLYWYRQTLGQGPEFLTYFQNEAQLEKSRLLSDRFSAERPKGSFSTLEIQRTEQGDSAMYLCASSLVVGGAFEDTQYFGPGTRLTVL.

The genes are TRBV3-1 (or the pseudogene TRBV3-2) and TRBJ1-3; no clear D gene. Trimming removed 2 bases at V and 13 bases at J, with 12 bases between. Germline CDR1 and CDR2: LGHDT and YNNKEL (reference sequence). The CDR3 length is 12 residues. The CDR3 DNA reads TGTGCCAGCAGCCAACTCAACGTAGAAATATATTTT. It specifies CASSQLNVEIYF.

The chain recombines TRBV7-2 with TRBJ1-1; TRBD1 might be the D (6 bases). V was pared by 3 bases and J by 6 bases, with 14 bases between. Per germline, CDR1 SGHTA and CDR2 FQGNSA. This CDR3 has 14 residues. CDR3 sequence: CASSLAGARAEAFF. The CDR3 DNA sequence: TGTGCCAGCAGCTTGGCGGGGGCGAGGGCTGAAGCTTTCTTT. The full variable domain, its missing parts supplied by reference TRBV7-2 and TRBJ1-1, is GAGVSQSPSNKVTEKGKDVELRCDPISGHTALYWYRQSLGQGLEFLIYFQGNSAPDKSGLPSDRFSAERTGGSVSTLTIQRTQQEDSAVYLCASSLAGARAEAFFGQGTRLTVV.

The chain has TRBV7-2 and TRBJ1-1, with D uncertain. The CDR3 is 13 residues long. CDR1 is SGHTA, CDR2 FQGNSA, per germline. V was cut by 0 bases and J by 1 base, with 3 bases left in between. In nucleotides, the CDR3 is TGTGCCAGCAGCTTAGCGGCGAACACTGAAGCTTTCTTT. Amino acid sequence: CASSLAANTEAFF. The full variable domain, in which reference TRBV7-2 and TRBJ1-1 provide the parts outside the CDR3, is GAGVSQSPSNKVTEKGKDVELRCDPISGHTALYWYRQSLGQGLEFLIYFQGNSAPDKSGLPSDRFSAERTGGSVSTLTIQRTQQEDSAVYLCASSLAANTEAFFGQGTRLTVV.